The text below deals with one T cell receptor beta chain. Its antigen is as yet unknown. The CDR3 has 13 residues. V lost 1 base and J lost 8, with 11 bases in between. Per germline, CDR1 GTSNPN and CDR2 SVGIG (reference sequence). The genomic DNA of each subset was split evenly across several immunoSEQ plates. In the sorted-subset replicate PCRs, 150 to 200 ng DNA, 25,000 to 35,000 T cell genomes, was used. The protocol was immunoSEQ multiplex PCR, while the TCRdb copy is restricted to in-frame clones and leaves out a portion. The repertoire holds roughly 2.2 million clones, with around 90% as singletons. This sample is drawn from a study of shared clonotypes between healthy human individuals. Study-level points and caveats: Relative to their counterparts shared across all four donors, non-shared clonotypes exhibited diminished generation probabilities.

The sequence was obtained from a man younger than 35 in good health. Some clones in this sample may be carry-over from other donors' samples. V usage is TRBV30 and J usage is TRBJ1-4; D might be TRBD1 (5 bases). The sequenced sample consisted of naive CD4+ T cells from PBMCs. Subset described: CD45RA+ positively selected. The CDR3 here is CAWSGTKGEKLFF. The DNA of the CDR3 is TGTGCCTGGAGTGGGACAAAGGGGGAAAAACTGTTTTTT.